The clone carrying this T cell receptor beta chain was observed at least ten times. Antigen: not known. MiXCR, applied by TCRdb to the RT-PCR reads, yields one record per CDR3 protein. This table has some 520,000 distinct CDR3 sequences, 15% to 20% appearing once. The data were taken from a study of response to subunit inactivated influenza vaccine. J was trimmed by 3 bases and V by 5 bases; bases with no gene match: 17. This CDR3 has 18 residues. In germline, CDR1 is SGHAT, CDR2 FQNNGV. Study-wide results and limits: Few new T cells, the authors suggested, are recruited by each seasonal influenza vaccination.

This clonotype was obtained from a man aged 45 to 70 who received an inactivated influenza vaccine. The specimen was CD4+ T cells sorted from PBMCs, collected around 25 months after vaccination. The chain is built from TRBV11-2 and TRBJ1-1, with 8 bases identical to TRBD1. The CDR3 sequence: CASSLQRQGTGGHTEAFF. For the CDR3, the DNA is TGTGCCAGCAGCCTACAAAGACAGGGAACAGGGGGACACACTGAAGCTTTCTTT.